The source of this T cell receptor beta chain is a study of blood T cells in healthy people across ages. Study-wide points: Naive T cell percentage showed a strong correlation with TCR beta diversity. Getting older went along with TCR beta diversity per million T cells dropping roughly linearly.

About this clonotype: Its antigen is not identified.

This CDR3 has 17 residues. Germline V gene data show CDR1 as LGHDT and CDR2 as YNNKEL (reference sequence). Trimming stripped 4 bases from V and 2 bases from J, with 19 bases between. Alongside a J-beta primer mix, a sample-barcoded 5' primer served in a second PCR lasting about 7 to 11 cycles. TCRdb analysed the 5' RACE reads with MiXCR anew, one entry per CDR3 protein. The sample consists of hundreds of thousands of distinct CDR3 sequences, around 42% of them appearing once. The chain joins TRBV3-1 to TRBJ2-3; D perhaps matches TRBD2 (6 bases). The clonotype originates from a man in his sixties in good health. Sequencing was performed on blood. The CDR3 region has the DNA TGTGCCAGCAGCCCCACCGGCGGGGCCGCTATCACAGATACGCAGTATTTT. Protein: CASSPTGGAAITDTQYF.